This T cell receptor beta chain was sequenced during a study of blood T cells in healthy people across ages. Study conclusions and caveats: Underestimates were what the diversity estimates from one million T cells were considered to be.

Primed by a sample-barcoded 5' primer and a J-beta primer mix, a second PCR proceeded for about 7 to 11 cycles. TCRdb used MiXCR to reprocess the 5' RACE reads, holding one entry per CDR3 protein. The profile shows approximately 1.5 million distinct CDR3 sequences, around 35% of them singletons. Peripheral blood, 9.5 to 10 milliliters per donor, was collected. This clonotype occurred a few times. The antigen is undetermined. The sample taken for sequencing was blood. This TCR was sampled from a woman aged 25 to 39 in good health.

CDR3 sequence reads: CASSPISWTSGRASFSYEQYF. The DNA for the CDR3 is TGTGCCAGCAGTCCCATCTCGTGGACTAGCGGGAGGGCCAGCTTCTCGTACGAGCAGTACTTC. This chain joins TRBV28 and TRBJ2-4; 15 nucleotides agree with TRBD2. The assigned J gene may be wrong: the sequence end matches TRBJ2-7 better. There are 21 residues in the CDR3. Germline CDR1 reads MDHEN; CDR2 reads SYDVKM.